This paragraph covers one T cell receptor (beta chain) sequence. The sample originates from a study of blood T cell repertoires in COVID-19. Across the study: Sites across the United States, Italy and Spain contributed samples from acute and convalescent COVID-19. Sources were T cells, B-cell-depleted T cells, or PBMCs; the material itself was cDNA or gDNA.

V was clipped by 4 bases and J by 4 bases; unmatched bases: 14. This CDR3 spans 17 amino acids. Germline V gives CDR1 ENHRY, CDR2 SYGVKD. Per the study methods: The authors estimated nucleated cell counts from reference gene primer amplification. The repertoire was sequenced with immunoSEQ multiplex PCR; TCRdb's copy has only in-frame clones and lacks some. V and J calls and clone size follow that table, whereas D and trimming were derived from the DNA. This sample has approximately 180,000 clones; more than 70% occur once, and the top ten carry 5% to 6.5%. This rearrangement joins TRBV10-3 to TRBJ1-1; 8 bases align to TRBD1. The sequencing input was peripheral blood. The receptor was isolated from a man aged 40-50 years with active or convalescent COVID-19. CDR3 in amino acids: CAISGRQGSMVSTEAFF. The CDR3 DNA reads TGTGCCATCAGTGGGAGACAGGGGAGTATGGTGAGCACTGAAGCTTTCTTT.